The present T cell receptor beta chain was sequenced within a study of T cell repertoires in cytomegalovirus infection. Study details: Public TCR beta signatures provided an indication of both CMV infection and a matching HLA type. Overall study findings and caveats: Clonotype analysis showed dominance of the ex vivo response by HLA-C-restricted CMV-specific TCR beta clonotypes. There were carriers of CMV plus the relevant HLA, and cumulative public TCR beta family frequency identified them.

CDR1 DFQATT and CDR2 SNEGSKA come from the germline V gene (reference sequence). This CDR3 contains 14 residues. Germline trimming cut 3 bases from V and 4 bases from J; bases unmatched to any gene: 5. Regarding this clonotype: Its antigen is not identified.

In TCRdb, the reads were re-called with MiXCR into one record per CDR3 protein. The table includes approximately 630,000 distinct CDR3 sequences, around 24% detected once. Sequencing was performed on CD8+ T cells from PBMCs. This TCR derives from a human donor in good health (CMV status not recorded). Some clones in this sample may be carry-over from other donors' samples. This chain links TRBV20-1 with TRBJ1-5; 8 nucleotides line up with TRBD1. Here the CDR3 DNA reads TGCAGTGCTAGTGAACAGGGGGGGAATCAGCCCCAGCATTTT. Encoded protein: CSASEQGGNQPQHF.